This is a list of T cell receptor beta chains from one sample in a study of T cell responses to AZD1222 COVID-19 vaccine. Here immunoSEQ multiplex PCR was the method, and the copy in TCRdb shows in-frame clones only, minus some. The sample carries about 190,000 clones, around 90% recorded once. The sample was peripheral blood, taken on day 0 of AZD1222 vaccination. The source of these receptors is an adult in good health. Each CDR3 is given with its conserved first and last residue. A D gene is named only where the DNA matches it firmly. A row's size may be missing; if present it is once, few, many or a size class.

V gene: TRBV9
clone size: NA
J gene: TRBJ1-1
D gene: NA
CDR3 protein: CASSVGSREGTEAFF
CDR3 DNA: TGTGCCAGCAGCGTAGGGAGTAGGGAGGGTACTGAAGCTTTCTTT

V gene: TRBV7-3
clone size: few
J gene: TRBJ2-3
D gene: NA
CDR3 protein: CASGGGPTDTQYF
CDR3 DNA: TGTGCCAGCGGCGGCGGTCCCACAGATACGCAGTATTTT

V gene: TRBV28
clone size: NA
J gene: TRBJ2-5
D gene: NA
CDR3 protein: CASRSQSGTQYF
CDR3 DNA: TGTGCCAGCAGGTCTCAGAGCGGGACCCAGTACTTC

V gene: TRBV7-9
clone size: once
J gene: TRBJ2-3
D gene: TRBD2
CDR3 protein: CASSFGEGRRRDTQYF
CDR3 DNA: TGTGCCAGCAGCTTCGGGGAGGGTAGACGGCGAGATACGCAGTATTTT

V gene: TRBV27
clone size: NA
J gene: TRBJ2-7
D gene: NA
CDR3 protein: CASSSPNREAYEQYF
CDR3 DNA: TGTGCCAGCAGTTCACCCAACAGGGAAGCATACGAGCAGTACTTC

V gene: TRBV5-1
clone size: NA
J gene: TRBJ2-1
D gene: TRBD2
CDR3 protein: CASSQISGGVVDEQFF
CDR3 DNA: TGCGCCAGCAGCCAAATTAGCGGGGGGGTGGTAGATGAGCAGTTCTTC

V gene: TRBV19
clone size: NA
J gene: TRBJ2-4
D gene: TRBD1
CDR3 protein: CASSNVTGTGDAKNIQYF
CDR3 DNA: TGTGCCAGTAGTAACGTTACCGGGACAGGGGATGCCAAAAACATTCAGTACTTC

V gene: TRBV27
clone size: NA
J gene: TRBJ2-3
D gene: TRBD2
CDR3 protein: CASSELAGGSKDTQYF
CDR3 DNA: TGTGCCAGCAGTGAACTAGCGGGAGGTAGCAAAGATACGCAGTATTTT

V gene: TRBV14
clone size: NA
J gene: TRBJ2-7
D gene: NA
CDR3 protein: CASSRDTVSYEQYF
CDR3 DNA: TGTGCCAGCAGCCGAGACACGGTTTCCTACGAGCAGTACTTC

V gene: TRBV15
clone size: NA
J gene: TRBJ1-2
D gene: NA
CDR3 protein: CATSRGAIPYGYTF
CDR3 DNA: TGTGCCACCAGCAGAGGGGCCATACCCTATGGCTACACCTTC

V gene: TRBV11-2
clone size: NA
J gene: TRBJ2-1
D gene: NA
CDR3 protein: CASHGMGPDNEQFF
CDR3 DNA: TGTGCCAGCCATGGTATGGGGCCGGACAATGAGCAGTTCTTC

V gene: TRBV29-1
clone size: NA
J gene: TRBJ2-3
D gene: TRBD2
CDR3 protein: CSVVGRLVGGVTDTQYF
CDR3 DNA: TGCAGCGTTGTAGGCCGCCTGGTTGGGGGGGTCACAGATACGCAGTATTTT

V gene: TRBV6-2/TRBV6-3
clone size: NA
J gene: TRBJ2-7
D gene: TRBD2
CDR3 protein: CASSYDQIAGPPYEQYF
CDR3 DNA: TGTGCCAGCAGTTACGATCAAATAGCGGGTCCCCCCTACGAGCAGTACTTC

V gene: TRBV25-1
clone size: NA
J gene: TRBJ1-1
D gene: NA
CDR3 protein: CASSGKGLSYTEAFF
CDR3 DNA: TGTGCCAGCAGTGGCAAGGGATTGAGCTACACTGAAGCTTTCTTT

V gene: TRBV10-3
clone size: NA
J gene: TRBJ1-1
D gene: NA
CDR3 protein: CAISEIRAVVEAFF
CDR3 DNA: TGTGCCATCAGTGAGATCAGGGCAGTTGTTGAAGCTTTCTTT

V gene: TRBV7-2
clone size: NA
J gene: TRBJ1-5
D gene: TRBD1
CDR3 protein: CASSEQGARGQPQHF
CDR3 DNA: TGTGCCAGCAGCGAACAGGGGGCTAGGGGTCAGCCCCAGCATTTT

V gene: TRBV29-1
clone size: NA
J gene: TRBJ1-2
D gene: TRBD1
CDR3 protein: CSAGGTGGDGYTF
CDR3 DNA: TGCAGCGCTGGGGGGACAGGGGGCGACGGCTACACCTTC

V gene: TRBV9
clone size: NA
J gene: TRBJ2-5
D gene: NA
CDR3 protein: CASSVGLEGGLQETQYF
CDR3 DNA: TGTGCCAGCAGCGTAGGTTTAGAGGGTGGGTTACAAGAGACCCAGTACTTC

V gene: TRBV15
clone size: NA
J gene: TRBJ2-3
D gene: NA
CDR3 protein: CATSRDSSTDTQYF
CDR3 DNA: TGTGCCACCAGCAGAGATTCGAGCACAGATACGCAGTATTTT

V gene: TRBV4-3
clone size: once
J gene: TRBJ1-1
D gene: NA
CDR3 protein: CASRGARTEAFF
CDR3 DNA: TGCGCCAGCCGGGGGGCGCGCACTGAAGCTTTCTTT

V gene: TRBV27
clone size: NA
J gene: TRBJ1-6
D gene: NA
CDR3 protein: CASSFQIQGSPLHF
CDR3 DNA: TGTGCCAGCAGTTTCCAGATTCAGGGTTCACCCCTCCACTTT

V gene: TRBV29-1
clone size: NA
J gene: TRBJ1-2
D gene: NA
CDR3 protein: CSVVPQGKNYGYTF
CDR3 DNA: TGCAGCGTTGTTCCCCAGGGGAAGAACTATGGCTACACCTTC

V gene: TRBV14
clone size: NA
J gene: TRBJ1-2
D gene: NA
CDR3 protein: CASSHTPYGYTF
CDR3 DNA: TGTGCCAGCAGCCATACCCCTTATGGCTACACCTTC

V gene: TRBV2
clone size: NA
J gene: TRBJ1-2
D gene: NA
CDR3 protein: CASEIGTAYGYTF
CDR3 DNA: TGTGCCAGCGAGATTGGCACAGCATATGGCTACACCTTC

V gene: TRBV2
clone size: NA
J gene: TRBJ2-2
D gene: NA
CDR3 protein: CASSEGRVAGELFF
CDR3 DNA: TGTGCCAGCAGTGAAGGCAGGGTGGCGGGGGAGCTGTTTTTT

V gene: TRBV5-1
clone size: NA
J gene: TRBJ2-3
D gene: NA
CDR3 protein: CASAAAPGTDTQYF
CDR3 DNA: TGCGCCAGCGCCGCGGCCCCCGGCACAGATACGCAGTATTTT

V gene: TRBV6-6
clone size: NA
J gene: TRBJ1-5
D gene: TRBD1
CDR3 protein: CASSDRAANQPQHF
CDR3 DNA: TGTGCCAGCAGCGACAGGGCGGCCAATCAGCCCCAGCATTTT

V gene: TRBV5-1
clone size: NA
J gene: TRBJ2-5
D gene: TRBD2
CDR3 protein: CASDGSGGGAVKTQYF
CDR3 DNA: TGCGCCAGCGACGGGAGCGGCGGGGGGGCCGTAAAGACCCAGTACTTC

V gene: TRBV7-2
clone size: NA
J gene: TRBJ2-1
D gene: TRBD2
CDR3 protein: CASRKKGTSANNEQFF
CDR3 DNA: TGTGCCAGCAGGAAAAAAGGGACTAGCGCAAACAATGAGCAGTTCTTC

V gene: TRBV5-1
clone size: NA
J gene: TRBJ2-3
D gene: TRBD1
CDR3 protein: CASSLWWTGATGPSTDTQYF
CDR3 DNA: TGCGCCAGCAGCTTGTGGTGGACAGGGGCCACCGGGCCCAGCACAGATACGCAGTATTTT

V gene: TRBV6-5
clone size: NA
J gene: TRBJ2-3
D gene: NA
CDR3 protein: CASSTTSTDTQYF
CDR3 DNA: TGTGCCAGCAGTACTACTAGCACAGATACGCAGTATTTT